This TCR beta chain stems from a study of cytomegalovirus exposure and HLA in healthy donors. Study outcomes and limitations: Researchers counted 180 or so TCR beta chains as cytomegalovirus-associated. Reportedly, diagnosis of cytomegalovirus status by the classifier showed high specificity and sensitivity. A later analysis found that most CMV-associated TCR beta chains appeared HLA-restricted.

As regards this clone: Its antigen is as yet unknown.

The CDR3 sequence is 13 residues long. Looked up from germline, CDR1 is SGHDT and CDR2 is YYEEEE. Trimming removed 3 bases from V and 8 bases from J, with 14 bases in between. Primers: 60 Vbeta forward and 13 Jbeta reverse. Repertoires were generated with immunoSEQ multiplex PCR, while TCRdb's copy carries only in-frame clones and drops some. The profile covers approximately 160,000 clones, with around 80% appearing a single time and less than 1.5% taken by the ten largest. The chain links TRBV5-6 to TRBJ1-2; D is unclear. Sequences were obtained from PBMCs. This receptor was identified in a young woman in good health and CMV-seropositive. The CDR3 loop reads CASSSPNTGGYTF. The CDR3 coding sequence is TGTGCCAGCAGCTCCCCGAACACCGGGGGCTACACCTTC. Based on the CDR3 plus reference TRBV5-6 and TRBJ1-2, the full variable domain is DAGVTQSPTHLIKTRGQQVTLRCSPKSGHDTVSWYQQALGQGPQFIFQYYEEEERQRGNFPDRFSGHQFPNYSSELNVNALLLGDSALYLCASSSPNTGGYTFGSGTRLTVV.